A single sample gave rise to the 12 T cell receptor beta chains below, sequenced in a study of Ad26.COV2.S vaccination and SARS-CoV-2 variants. Method: immunoSEQ multiplex PCR; TCRdb's copy keeps in-frame clones and lacks some. This sample has about 350,000 clones, with roughly 90% found just once. Treatment here: around 19 received Ad26.COV2.S at low or high dose, single or two shots; about 5 received placebo; per-sample allocation not given. Vaccine and placebo recipients were sampled on day 63 after the first injection. The source material was peripheral blood, sampled in a trial of Ad26.COV2.S vaccine versus placebo. All receptors come from a person aged 18 to 65 who received the Ad26.COV2.S COVID-19 vaccine or a placebo.

This clone was recorded only once. The V and J genes are TRBV6-4 and TRBJ1-2, with a possible D match to TRBD1 (5 bases). Germline-derived CDR1 and CDR2 are MRHNA and SNTAGT. The CDR3 contains 13 residues. The V gene lost 0 bases and the J gene lost 6 bases, with 8 bases spanning the gap. The CDR3 loop reads CASSDSTADGYTF. The CDR3 bases are TGTGCCAGCAGTGACTCGACAGCTGATGGCTACACCTTC.

This chain connects TRBV5-6 to TRBJ1-1; maybe TRBD1 (6 bases). Germline lookup yields CDR1 SGHDT and CDR2 YYEEEE. This CDR3 is built from 17 residues. The germline V and J ends were trimmed by 4 bases and 3 bases, with 22 bases remaining between them. CDR3 region: CASSPLGVGAADTEAFF. DNA for the CDR3: TGTGCCAGCAGCCCTCTTGGGGTGGGGGCGGCCGACACTGAAGCTTTCTTT. Using reference TRBV5-6 and TRBJ1-1 for the parts outside the CDR3, the full variable domain is DAGVTQSPTHLIKTRGQQVTLRCSPKSGHDTVSWYQQALGQGPQFIFQYYEEEERQRGNFPDRFSGHQFPNYSSELNVNALLLGDSALYLCASSPLGVGAADTEAFFGQGTRLTVV.

V gene TRBV14 combines with J gene TRBJ1-1; D gene ambiguous. V was clipped by 0 bases and J by 1 base, with 12 bases between them. This CDR3 has 16 residues. Germline CDR1 and CDR2: SGHDN and FVKESK. In DNA, the CDR3 is TGTGCCAGCAGCCAAGATAGGACGGGGAGGAACACTGAAGCTTTCTTT. It codes for CASSQDRTGRNTEAFF.

This chain connects TRBV9 to TRBJ1-1, with D possibly being TRBD1 (5 bases). V shed 4 bases and J shed 10 bases, with 23 bases lying between them. Germline values: CDR1 SGDLS, CDR2 YYNGEE. This CDR3 region has 15 residues. The CDR3 bases are TGTGCCAGCAGCCCACGGCCGGGGCAGAATGTCGCAGCTTTCTTT. It specifies CASSPRPGQNVAAFF.

A few counts support this clone. The gene calls are TRBV4-2 and TRBJ2-5; possible D gene TRBD1, 5 bases. The V end was cut by 2 bases, the J end by 5 bases, with 18 bases between. Looked up from germline, CDR1 is LGHNA and CDR2 is YNFKEQ. The CDR3 loop spans 16 amino acids. CDR3 in DNA: TGTGCCAGCAGCCAAAAGGGCGGCAGGGCCCACGAGACCCAGTACTTC. This encodes CASSQKGGRAHETQYF.

J is TRBJ1-2 and V is TRBV4-1; D not certain. This CDR3 comprises 14 residues. V lost 0 bases, J lost 8 bases, and 13 bases lay in between. Per germline, CDR1 MGHRA and CDR2 YSYEKL. The CDR3 coding sequence is TGCGCCAGCAGCCAAGAAAGGGCGAAAGACGGCTACACCTTC. It encodes CASSQERAKDGYTF.

This chain links TRBV6-5 with TRBJ1-5, with D maybe TRBD1 (6 bases). This CDR3 region has 12 residues. Germline CDR1 MNHEY, CDR2 SVGAGI. V was shortened by 8 bases and J by 2 bases, with 7 bases between the two germline ends. CDR3 loop: CASSGGNQPQHF. DNA for the CDR3: TGTGCCAGCTCAGGGGGCAATCAGCCCCAGCATTTT.

The rearrangement links TRBV7-9 to TRBJ1-1; D is possibly TRBD1 (5 bases). The V end was cut by 1 base, the J end by 6 bases, with 24 bases between. The CDR3 has 18 amino acids. The V gene's germline CDR1 is SEHNR and CDR2 FQNEAQ (reference sequence). This chain's CDR3 is CASSLVSSHTPGLSEAFF. The DNA of the CDR3 is TGTGCCAGCAGCTTAGTATCATCTCATACCCCAGGGCTCTCTGAAGCTTTCTTT.

V and J are TRBV25-1 and TRBJ2-1; a possible D gene is TRBD2 (5 bases). Trimming took off 5 bases at V and 9 bases at J, with 8 bases between the two ends. The CDR3 extends over 11 amino acids. The germline V gene encodes CDR1 MGHDK and CDR2 SYGVNS. For the CDR3, the DNA is TGTGCCAGCAGTACCACTAGTGAGCAGTTCTTC. Translation: CASSTTSEQFF.

In its sample, this clone was seen once. The CDR3 spells CASSEGVGEQYF. Here the CDR3 DNA reads TGTGCCAGCTCCGAGGGGGTGGGCGAGCAGTACTTC. The rearrangement links TRBV3-1 (or the pseudogene TRBV3-2) to TRBJ2-7; D might be TRBD1 (6 bases). The CDR3 spans 12 residues. V was cut by 8 bases and J by 6 bases, with 14 bases left in between. Germline loops: CDR1 LGHDT, CDR2 YNNKEL (reference sequence).

The sample holds one count of this clone. A junction boundary mismatches the germline segment, possibly from a read error. J is TRBJ1-4 and V is TRBV7-9; D not resolved. The CDR3 length is 11 residues. Per germline, CDR1 SEHNR and CDR2 FQNEAQ (reference sequence). This CDR3 reads CASRLDGKLFF. The CDR3 nucleotides are TGTGCCAGCAGGTTAGACGGAAAACTGTTTTTT.

The table lists this clone with a few counts. The rearrangement links TRBV7-3 to TRBJ1-6; D unclear. The V end was cut by 2 bases, the J end by 5 bases, with 10 bases between. The CDR3 extends over 15 amino acids. The germline CDR1 and CDR2 sequences are SGHTA and FQGTGA. CDR3 sequence reads: CASSLETMHNSPLHF. In nucleotides, the CDR3 is TGTGCCAGCAGCTTAGAAACGATGCATAATTCACCCCTCCACTTT. Full variable domain (missing parts from reference TRBV7-3 and TRBJ1-6): GAGVSQTPSNKVTEKGKYVELRCDPISGHTALYWYRQSLGQGPEFLIYFQGTGAADDSGLPNDRFFAVRPEGSVSTLKIQRTERGDSAVYLCASSLETMHNSPLHFGNGTRLTVT.